This T cell receptor (beta chain) was captured by sequencing in a study of Ad26.COV2.S vaccination and SARS-CoV-2 variants (dated by TCRdb to about 2021). Describing the broader study: Donors in the vaccine arm were drawn from COV1001, a phase I-IIa trial of Ad26.COV2.S in healthy adults that was multicentre, randomized, double-blind and placebo-controlled. The TCR-sequenced set comprised about 32 samples: approximately 19 Ad26.COV2.S vaccine recipients, 5 placebo recipients and 8 SARS-CoV-2 convalescent individuals. Trial participants were randomized into five groups of five: low-dose or high-dose Ad26.COV2.S given once or twice, or placebo on both occasions. Investigators did not know the trial group allocation while performing experiments and assessing outcomes. Sequencing of the TCRbeta repertoire served to evaluate the specificity and breadth of SARS-CoV-2-reactive T cell receptors following Ad26.COV2.S vaccination. Ad26.COV2.S was administered intramuscularly at a dose of 5x10^10 or 1x10^11 viral particles, either as one shot or as two shots given 56 days apart. Beyond this particular receptor, the publication reports: After vaccination, substantial breadth of spike-specific CD8+ and CD4+ T cell responses was reported. Non-spike TCR breadth was comparable between vaccine and placebo recipients, consistent with the vaccine containing only spike. It was noted by the authors that total T cell responses may have been underestimated by the TCR breadth and depth analyses. The study lacked the statistical power to compare responses across vaccine doses or regimens. Higher spike-specific TCR breadth was observed in Ad26.COV2.S recipients than in placebo recipients (P = 0.0014).

The immunoSEQ Assay was used to sequence TCRbeta CDR3 regions. After extraction, genomic DNA underwent amplification by bias-controlled multiplex PCR, followed by high-throughput sequencing. As for how the authors treated the data: To quantify the absolute abundance of every unique TCRbeta CDR3 region, sequences were collapsed and filtered. T cell fraction was estimated by normalization of TCRbeta template counts to usable DNA, with usable DNA being measured through amplification of reference genes present in all nucleated cells. Repertoire TCRs were annotated as SARS-CoV-2-specific when V gene, CDR3 amino acid sequence and J gene were exactly matched to a known reactive TCR set. The reference SARS-CoV-2 TCR set came from MIRA and was filtered for enrichment in COVID-19-positive ImmuneCODE repertoires, removing public or cross-reactive TCRs. Drawing on the MIRA antigens, annotated TCRs were analysed further at the level of specific ORF or position within ORF. Breadth was defined as the number of annotated unique rearrangements divided by the total number of unique productive rearrangements, and depth was defined as the summed frequency of the annotated unique rearrangements. TCR breadth was compared between groups using two-sided Wilcoxon rank-sum tests. Drawn from immuneACCESS, this table holds only the in-frame rearrangements with V and J called that TCRdb kept. Clones are partly lost; checked studies trace under half to an unresolved V gene and leave the rest unexplained. The V and J calls and the clone size are those of that table, but D and trimming were determined from the DNA. The sample table contains around 380,000 clones; only one count was recorded for 88% of them. The leading ten clones occupy under 4% of the sample.

This specimen's treatment or condition label, per the study, means: around 19 received Ad26.COV2.S at low or high dose, single or two shots; 5 received placebo; per-sample allocation not given. Repertoires of vaccine and placebo recipients were sequenced from samples taken on day 63 after the first injection. Between 29 July and 7 August 2020, Cohort 1b enrolled 25 adults aged 18-55 years at one site in Boston, USA. Ad26.COV2.S was a replication-incompetent adenovirus type 26 vector that expressed a prefusion-stabilized SARS-CoV-2 spike protein derived from the original Wuhan strain. With regard to this clone: It has no known antigen specificity. No base-level quality is on record; no much larger clone is a single base apart.

The clonotype was recovered from a person between 18 and 59 years old who received the Ad26.COV2.S COVID-19 vaccine or a placebo. The sample consisted of peripheral blood, taken in a trial of Ad26.COV2.S vaccine versus placebo.

The DNA sequence is TGTGCCAGCAGCTTTTTGGCGGCTAGCGGGGGCCAAGAGACCCAGTACTTC. It codes for CASSFLAASGGQETQYF. The rearranged segments are TRBV7-6 and TRBJ2-5; the central 10 bases match TRBD2. The germline V end is reduced by 3 bases and the J end by 1 base; junction bases left unmatched: 8. The germline V gene provides CDR1 SGHVS and CDR2 FNYEAQ. The CDR3 has 17 amino acids, counting the end cysteine and phenylalanine. Only the CDR3 portion is preserved as DNA: 51 bases, with reading frame beginning at the first base.